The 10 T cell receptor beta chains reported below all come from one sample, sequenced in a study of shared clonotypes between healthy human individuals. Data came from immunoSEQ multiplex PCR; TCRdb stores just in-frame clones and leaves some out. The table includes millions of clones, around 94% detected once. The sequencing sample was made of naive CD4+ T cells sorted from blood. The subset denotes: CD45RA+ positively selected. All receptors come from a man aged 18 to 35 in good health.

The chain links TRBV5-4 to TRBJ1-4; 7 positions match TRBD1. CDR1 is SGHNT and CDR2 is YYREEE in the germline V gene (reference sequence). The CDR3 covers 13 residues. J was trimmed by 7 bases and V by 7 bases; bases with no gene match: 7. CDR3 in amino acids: CASARGQREKLFF. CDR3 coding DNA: TGTGCCAGCGCTCGGGGACAGCGTGAAAAACTGTTTTTT.

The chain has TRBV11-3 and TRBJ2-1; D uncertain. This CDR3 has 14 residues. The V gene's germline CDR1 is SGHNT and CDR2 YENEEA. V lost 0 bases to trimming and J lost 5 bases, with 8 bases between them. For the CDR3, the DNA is TGTGCCAGCAGCTTAGATGCAGTCAACAATGAGCAGTTCTTC. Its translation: CASSLDAVNNEQFF.

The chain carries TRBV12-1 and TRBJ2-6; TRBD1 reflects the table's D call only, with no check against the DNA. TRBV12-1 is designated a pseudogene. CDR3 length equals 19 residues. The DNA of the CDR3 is TGTGCCAGCAGCCGCGAGACAGGGGAGGATTTACCTGGGGCCAACGTCCTGACTTTC. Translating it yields CASSRETGEDLPGANVLTF.

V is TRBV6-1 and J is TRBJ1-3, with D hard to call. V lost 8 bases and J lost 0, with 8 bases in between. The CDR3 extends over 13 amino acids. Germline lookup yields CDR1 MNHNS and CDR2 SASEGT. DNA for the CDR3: TGTGCCAGCTGTTTCCTCTCTGGAAACACCATATATTTT. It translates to CASCFLSGNTIYF.

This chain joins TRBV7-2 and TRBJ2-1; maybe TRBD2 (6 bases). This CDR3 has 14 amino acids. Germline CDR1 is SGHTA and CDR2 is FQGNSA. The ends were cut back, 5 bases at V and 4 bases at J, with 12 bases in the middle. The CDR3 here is CASSTGLLYNEQFF. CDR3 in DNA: TGTGCCAGCAGCACGGGACTCCTTTACAATGAGCAGTTCTTC.

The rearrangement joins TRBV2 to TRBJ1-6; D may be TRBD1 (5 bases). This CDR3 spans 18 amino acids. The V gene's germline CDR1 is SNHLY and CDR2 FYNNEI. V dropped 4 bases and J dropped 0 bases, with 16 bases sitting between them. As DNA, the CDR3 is TGTGCCAGCAGTGGAACGGACATCCCGAGCTCCTATAATTCACCCCTCCACTTT. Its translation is CASSGTDIPSSYNSPLHF.

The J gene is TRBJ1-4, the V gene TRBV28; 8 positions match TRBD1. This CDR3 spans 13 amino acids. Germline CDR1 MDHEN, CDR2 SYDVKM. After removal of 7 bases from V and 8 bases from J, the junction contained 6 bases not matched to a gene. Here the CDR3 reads CASTTGGEEKLFF. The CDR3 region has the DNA TGTGCCAGCACCACAGGGGGGGAGGAAAAACTGTTTTTT.

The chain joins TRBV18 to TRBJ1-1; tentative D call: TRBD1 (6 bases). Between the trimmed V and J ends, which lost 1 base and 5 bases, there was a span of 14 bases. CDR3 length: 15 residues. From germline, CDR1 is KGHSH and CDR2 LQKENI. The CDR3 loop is CASSPQGGGQTEAFF. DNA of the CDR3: TGTGCCAGCTCACCACAGGGGGGGGGCCAAACTGAAGCTTTCTTT.

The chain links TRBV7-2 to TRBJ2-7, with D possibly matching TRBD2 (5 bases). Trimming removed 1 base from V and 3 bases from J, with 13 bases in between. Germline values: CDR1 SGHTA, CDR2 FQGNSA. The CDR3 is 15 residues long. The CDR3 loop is CASSLGAANLYEQYF. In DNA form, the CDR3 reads TGTGCCAGCAGCTTAGGAGCGGCGAACCTCTACGAGCAGTACTTC.

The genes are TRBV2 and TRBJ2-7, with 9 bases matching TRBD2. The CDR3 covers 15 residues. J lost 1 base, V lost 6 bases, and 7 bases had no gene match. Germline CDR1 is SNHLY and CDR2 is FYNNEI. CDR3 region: CASSSSAGGSYEQYF. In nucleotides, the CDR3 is TGTGCCAGCAGCAGCAGCGCGGGGGGGTCCTACGAGCAGTACTTC.